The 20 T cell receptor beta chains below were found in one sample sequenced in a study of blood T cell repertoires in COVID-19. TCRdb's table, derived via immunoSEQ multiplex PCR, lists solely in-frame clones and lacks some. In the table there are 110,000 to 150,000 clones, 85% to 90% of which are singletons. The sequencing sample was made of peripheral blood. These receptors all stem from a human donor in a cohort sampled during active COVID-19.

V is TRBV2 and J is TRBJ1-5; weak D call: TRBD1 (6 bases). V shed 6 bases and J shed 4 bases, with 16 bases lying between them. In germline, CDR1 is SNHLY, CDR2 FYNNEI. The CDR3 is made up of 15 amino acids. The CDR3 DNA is TGTGCCAGCAGCCGAGAGACAGGAGTTAATCAGCCCCAGCATTTT. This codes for CASSRETGVNQPQHF.

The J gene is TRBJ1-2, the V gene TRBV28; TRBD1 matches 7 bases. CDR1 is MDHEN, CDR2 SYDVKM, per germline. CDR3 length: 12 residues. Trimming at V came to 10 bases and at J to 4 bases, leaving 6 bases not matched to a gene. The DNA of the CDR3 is TGTGCCATCAAGGGACAGCCCTATGGCTACACCTTC. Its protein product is CAIKGQPYGYTF.

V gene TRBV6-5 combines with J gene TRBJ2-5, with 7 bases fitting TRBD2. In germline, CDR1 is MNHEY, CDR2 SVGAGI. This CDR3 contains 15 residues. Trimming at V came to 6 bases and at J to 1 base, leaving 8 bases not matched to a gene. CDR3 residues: CASRTLAYPQETQYF. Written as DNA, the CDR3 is TGTGCCAGCAGGACACTAGCGTACCCCCAAGAGACCCAGTACTTC.

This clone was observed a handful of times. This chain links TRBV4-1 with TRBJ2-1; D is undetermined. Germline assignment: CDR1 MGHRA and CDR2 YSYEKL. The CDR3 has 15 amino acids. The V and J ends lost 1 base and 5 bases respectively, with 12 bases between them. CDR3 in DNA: TGCGCCAGCAGCCAAGTGAAATGGAGTAACAATGAGCAGTTCTTC. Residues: CASSQVKWSNNEQFF.

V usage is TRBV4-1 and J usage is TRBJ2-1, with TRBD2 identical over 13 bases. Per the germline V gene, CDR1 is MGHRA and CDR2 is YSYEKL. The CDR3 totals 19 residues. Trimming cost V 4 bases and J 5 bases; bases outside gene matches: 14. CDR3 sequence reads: CASSPRDMTSGGSNNEQFF. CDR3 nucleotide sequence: TGCGCCAGCAGCCCGCGGGATATGACTAGCGGGGGGTCAAACAATGAGCAGTTCTTC.

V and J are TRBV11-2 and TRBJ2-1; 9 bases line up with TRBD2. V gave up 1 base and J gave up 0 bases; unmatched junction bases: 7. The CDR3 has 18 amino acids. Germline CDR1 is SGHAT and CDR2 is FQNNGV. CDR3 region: CASSLGLAAKISYNEQFF. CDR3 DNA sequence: TGTGCCAGCAGCTTAGGACTAGCGGCTAAGATCTCCTACAATGAGCAGTTCTTC.

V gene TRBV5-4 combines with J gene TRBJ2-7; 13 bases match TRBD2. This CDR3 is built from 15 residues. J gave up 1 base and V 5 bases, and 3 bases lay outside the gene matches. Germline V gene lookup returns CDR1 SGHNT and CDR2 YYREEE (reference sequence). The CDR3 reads CASSWGLAGSYEQYF. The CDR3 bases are TGTGCCAGCAGTTGGGGACTAGCGGGGTCCTACGAGCAGTACTTC.

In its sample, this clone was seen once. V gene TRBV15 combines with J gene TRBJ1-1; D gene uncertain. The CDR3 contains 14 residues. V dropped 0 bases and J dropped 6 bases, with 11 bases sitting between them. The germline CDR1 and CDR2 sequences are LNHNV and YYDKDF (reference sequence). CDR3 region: CATSRDSSEAEAFF. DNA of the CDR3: TGTGCCACCAGCAGAGATTCATCTGAGGCTGAAGCTTTCTTT. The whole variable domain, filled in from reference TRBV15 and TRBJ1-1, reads DAMVIQNPRYQVTQFGKPVTLSCSQTLNHNVMYWYQQKSSQAPKLLFHYYDKDFNNEADTPDNFQSRRPNTSFCFLDIRSPGLGDTAMYLCATSRDSSEAEAFFGQGTRLTVV.

The CDR3 DNA sequence: TGTGCCAGCTGTCGCGACTTTACAGGGAACTACAATGAGCAGTTCTTC. This gives the protein CASCRDFTGNYNEQFF. The V and J genes are TRBV5-8 and TRBJ2-1; TRBD1 might be the D (6 bases). This CDR3 contains 16 residues. V lost 7 bases to trimming and J lost 3 bases, with 20 bases between them. Germline assignment: CDR1 SGHTS and CDR2 YDEGEE. Supplemented by reference TRBV5-8 and TRBJ2-1, the full variable domain reads EAGVTQSPTHLIKTRGQQATLRCSPISGHTSVYWYQQALGLGLQFLLWYDEGEERNRGNFPPRFSGRQFPNYSSELNVNALELEDSALYLCASCRDFTGNYNEQFFGPGTRLTVL.

The CDR3: CASLLEGLAGHNNEQFF. CDR3 bases: TGTGCCAGCCTGTTAGAAGGACTAGCGGGACATAACAATGAGCAGTTCTTC. The chain uses TRBV7-9 and TRBJ2-1; 12 bases map to TRBD2. CDR1 is SEHNR and CDR2 is FQNEAQ in the germline V gene (reference sequence). With 8 bases clipped from V and 5 bases from J, the junction kept 13 bases outside the gene matches. The CDR3 runs to 17 residues.

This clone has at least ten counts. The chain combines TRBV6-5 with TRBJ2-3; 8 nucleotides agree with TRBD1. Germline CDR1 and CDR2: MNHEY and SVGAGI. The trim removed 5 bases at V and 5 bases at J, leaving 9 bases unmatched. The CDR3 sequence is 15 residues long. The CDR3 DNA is TGTGCCAGCAGTCCGAAGCAGGGGGCGCAAGATACGCAGTATTTT. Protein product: CASSPKQGAQDTQYF.

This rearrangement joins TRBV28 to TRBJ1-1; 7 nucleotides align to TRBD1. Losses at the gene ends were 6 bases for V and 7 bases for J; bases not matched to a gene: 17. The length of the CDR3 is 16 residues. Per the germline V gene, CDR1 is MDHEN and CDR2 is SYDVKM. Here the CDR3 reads CASSPSGETGKSEAFF. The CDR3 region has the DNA TGTGCCAGCAGCCCTTCGGGAGAGACAGGGAAGAGTGAAGCTTTCTTT.

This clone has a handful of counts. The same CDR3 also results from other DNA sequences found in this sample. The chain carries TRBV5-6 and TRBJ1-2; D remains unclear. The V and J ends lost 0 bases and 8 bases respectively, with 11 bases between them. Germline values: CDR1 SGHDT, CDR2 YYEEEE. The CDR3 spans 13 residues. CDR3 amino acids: CASSLVEGVGYTF. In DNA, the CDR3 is TGTGCCAGCAGCTTGGTGGAGGGTGTCGGCTACACCTTC.

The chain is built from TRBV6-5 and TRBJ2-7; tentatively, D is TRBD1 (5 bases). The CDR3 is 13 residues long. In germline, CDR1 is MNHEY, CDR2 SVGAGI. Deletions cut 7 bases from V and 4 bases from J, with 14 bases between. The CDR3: CASTDRYDYEQYF. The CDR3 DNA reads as TGTGCCAGCACCGACAGATATGATTACGAGCAGTACTTC.

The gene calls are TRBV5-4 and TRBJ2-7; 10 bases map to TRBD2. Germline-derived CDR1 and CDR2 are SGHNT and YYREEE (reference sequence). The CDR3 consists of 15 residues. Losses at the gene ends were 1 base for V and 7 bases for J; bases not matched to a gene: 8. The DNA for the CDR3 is TGTGCCAGCAGCTTGTCACTAGCGGGGACGGGGGAGCAGTACTTC. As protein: CASSLSLAGTGEQYF.

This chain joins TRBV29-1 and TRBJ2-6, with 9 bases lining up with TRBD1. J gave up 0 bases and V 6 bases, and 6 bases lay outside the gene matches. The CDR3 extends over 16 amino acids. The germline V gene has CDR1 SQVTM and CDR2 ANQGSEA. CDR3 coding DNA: TGCAGCGTCACGGACAGGGGTGGCTCTGGGGCCAACGTCCTGACTTTC. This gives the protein CSVTDRGGSGANVLTF.

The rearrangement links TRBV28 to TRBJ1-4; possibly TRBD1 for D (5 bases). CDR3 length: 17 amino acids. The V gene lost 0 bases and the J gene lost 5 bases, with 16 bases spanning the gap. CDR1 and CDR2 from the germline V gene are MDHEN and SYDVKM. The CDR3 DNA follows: TGTGCCAGCAGTTTATGGCGGGGGTTTTTCCCCAATGAAAAACTGTTTTTT. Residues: CASSLWRGFFPNEKLFF. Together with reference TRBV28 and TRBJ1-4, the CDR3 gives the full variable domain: DVKVTQSSRYLVKRTGEKVFLECVQDMDHENMFWYRQDPGLGLRLIYFSYDVKMKEKGDIPEGYSVSREKKERFSLILESASTNQTSMYLCASSLWRGFFPNEKLFFGSGTQLSVL.

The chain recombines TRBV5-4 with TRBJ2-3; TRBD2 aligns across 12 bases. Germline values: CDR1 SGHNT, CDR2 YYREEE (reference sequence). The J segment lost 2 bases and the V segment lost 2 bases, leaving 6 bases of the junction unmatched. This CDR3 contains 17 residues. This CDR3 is CASSLGLAGPSTDTQYF. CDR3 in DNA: TGTGCCAGCAGCTTAGGACTAGCGGGACCTTCCACAGATACGCAGTATTTT.

CDR3 coding DNA: TGTGCCACCAGCAGATACTTCGAACAGGACATGAACACTGAAGCTTTCTTT. It specifies CATSRYFEQDMNTEAFF. The chain links TRBV15 to TRBJ1-1; a possible D gene is TRBD1 (5 bases). Germline V gene lookup returns CDR1 LNHNV and CDR2 YYDKDF (reference sequence). V was cut by 2 bases and J by 0 bases, with 16 bases left in between. CDR3 length equals 17 residues.

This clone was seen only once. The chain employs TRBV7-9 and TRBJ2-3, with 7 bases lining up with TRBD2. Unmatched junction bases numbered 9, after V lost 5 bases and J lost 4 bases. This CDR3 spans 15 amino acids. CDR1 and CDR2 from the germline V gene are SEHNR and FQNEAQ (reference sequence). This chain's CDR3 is CASSTQRGGPDTQYF. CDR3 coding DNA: TGTGCCAGCAGCACACAGCGGGGTGGGCCAGATACGCAGTATTTT. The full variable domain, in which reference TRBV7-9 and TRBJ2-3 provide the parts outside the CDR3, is DTGVSQNPRHKITKRGQNVTFRCDPISEHNRLYWYRQTLGQGPEFLTYFQNEAQLEKSRLLSDRFSAERPKGSFSTLEIQRTEQGDSAMYLCASSTQRGGPDTQYFGPGTRLTVL.